The rows below give T cell receptor beta chains drawn from one sample of a study of T-cell reconstitution after alpha-beta-depleted transplantation in children. TCRdb used MiXCR to reprocess the PCR reads, holding one entry per CDR3 protein. The data contain some 460,000 distinct CDR3 sequences, about a sixth of them singletons. Here the sequenced sample was PBMCs, mostly from graft donor cells, taken 360 days after TCRalphabeta/CD19-depleted stem cell transplant. The receptors shown here come from a boy under three years old who had a stem cell transplant for Wiskott-Aldrich syndrome, so the T cells may come from the graft donor. Each CDR3 is given with its conserved first and last residue. Expanded clones get a size class; other rows say once, few or many, or leave the size out.

TRBJ2-3 | few | TRBV10-3 | CAITQGDTQYF
TRBJ2-1 | few | TRBV13 | CASSLGAGAIHTVYNEQFF
TRBJ2-7 | few | TRBV7-9 | CASSDNVVYEQYF
TRBJ1-2 | many | TRBV5-1 | CASSLTPSNYGYTF
TRBJ2-6 | few | TRBV20-1 | CSARRRGPISGANVLTF
TRBJ2-7 | few | TRBV29-1 | CSATRDGAYEQYF
TRBJ1-1 | NA | TRBV6-1 | CASSEPGLNTEAFF
TRBJ2-2 | many | TRBV15 | CATSRHPTGELFF
TRBJ2-7 | NA | TRBV10-3 | CAISGSPGPSYEQYF
TRBJ2-1 | few | TRBV7-8 | CASNRGKFSYNEQFF
TRBJ2-3 | few | TRBV7-9 | CASSLVKGISTDTQYF
TRBJ2-2 | few | TRBV5-1 | CASSTLQGAGELFF
TRBJ2-2 | NA | TRBV7-2 | CASSLGVGGELFF
TRBJ2-2 | NA | TRBV13 | CASSAPSGRNTGELFF
TRBJ1-1 | many | TRBV14 | CASSQVKGQVEAFF
TRBJ2-1 | few | TRBV5-5 | CASSLRDNYNEQFF
TRBJ2-2 | few | TRBV27 | CASSSVFTSGVNTGELFF
TRBJ2-2 | NA | TRBV12-3/TRBV12-4 | CASGPGATNTGELFF
TRBJ2-3 | few | TRBV13 | CASSLGYRGPDTQYF
TRBJ2-2 | NA | TRBV20-1 | CSAPQTSGRQDTGELFF
TRBJ1-2 | many | TRBV4-3 | CASSQDAPGGLPGGYTF
TRBJ2-7 | few | TRBV5-1 | CASSLAIATYEQYF
TRBJ2-1 | NA | TRBV20-1 | CSARDQRRNEQFF
TRBJ2-1 | many | TRBV29-1 | CSVRSPNEQFF
TRBJ2-2 | NA | TRBV21-1 | CASSKVYDAGTASNTGELFF
TRBJ2-3 | NA | TRBV20-1 | CSAPLAGGSRTDTQYF
TRBJ2-1 | few | TRBV25-1 | CASSVGTQQFF
TRBJ2-7 | few | TRBV12-3/TRBV12-4 | CASTPGIPGAEQYF
TRBJ1-5 | NA | TRBV10-2 | CASSVRQGYQPQHF
TRBJ2-7 | few | TRBV5-1 | CASSLGGSSGYEQYF
TRBJ2-1 | few | TRBV10-3 | CAISDPLLAGDSNEQFF
TRBJ2-7 | few | TRBV10-2 | CASSQSGEGYEQYF
TRBJ1-2 | few | TRBV2 | CASSERRGQGTNYGYTF
TRBJ2-7 | once | TRBV29-1 | CSVVERQTYEQYF
TRBJ2-1 | few | TRBV28 | CASGRDLYNEQFF
TRBJ1-2 | NA | TRBV5-1 | CASSPSPPGQLTNYGYTF
TRBJ1-1 | NA | TRBV2 | CASKGEPRDTEAFF
TRBJ2-5 | NA | TRBV5-1 | CASSWTDRETQYF
TRBJ2-3 | few | TRBV27 | CASRRQGTDTQYF
TRBJ2-5 | NA | TRBV3-1 | CASKRTGQETQYF
TRBJ2-2 | NA | TRBV18 | CASSPLGHGELFF
TRBJ2-1 | NA | TRBV4-1 | CASSQRGPSYNEQFF
TRBJ2-7 | few | TRBV3-1 | CASSQEGAEQYF
TRBJ2-1 | NA | TRBV4-1 | CASSGQNNEQFF
TRBJ2-7 | few | TRBV15 | CATSRDSRTSWEQYF
TRBJ2-7 | NA | TRBV24-1 | CATSGITGGPYEQYF
TRBJ2-7 | NA | TRBV5-1 | CASSFFSGGFEQYF
TRBJ2-2 | NA | TRBV18 | CASSPKTGGLNTGELFF
TRBJ1-1 | NA | TRBV10-1 | CASSDPNTEAFF
TRBJ1-1 | NA | TRBV4-1 | CASSQGFTRANTEAFF
TRBJ2-2 | NA | TRBV12-3/TRBV12-4 | CASSLSQAPNTGELFF
TRBJ2-5 | few | TRBV4-1 | CASSQGFGKETQYF
TRBJ2-7 | few | TRBV11-1 | CASSLGLPIPYEQYF
TRBJ2-7 | few | TRBV27 | CASSSLVGRHRYEQYF
TRBJ2-3 | few | TRBV28 | CASSSLPSTGRANTQYF